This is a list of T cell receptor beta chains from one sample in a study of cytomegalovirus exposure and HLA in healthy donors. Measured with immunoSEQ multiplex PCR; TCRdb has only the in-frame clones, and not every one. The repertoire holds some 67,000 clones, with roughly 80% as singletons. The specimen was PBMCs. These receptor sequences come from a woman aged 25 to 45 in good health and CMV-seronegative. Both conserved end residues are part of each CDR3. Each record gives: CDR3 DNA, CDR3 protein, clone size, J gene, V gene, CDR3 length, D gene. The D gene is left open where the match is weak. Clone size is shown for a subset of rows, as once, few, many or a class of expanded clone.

TGTGCCAGCACCGGGAGAGGGGCCTTTGAAGCTTTCTTT,CASTGRGAFEAFF,few,TRBJ1-1,TRBV11-2,13,NA
TGTGCCAGCAGCCTCCCCGGGGGGTACGAGCAGTACTTC,CASSLPGGYEQYF,NA,TRBJ2-7,TRBV7-2,13,TRBD2
TGTGCCAGCAGTTACTCAGGACAGCGTGGTGAAAAACTGTTTTTT,CASSYSGQRGEKLFF,NA,TRBJ1-4,TRBV6-5,15,NA
TGTGCCAGCAGCTTAAACGGAGCGCGAGGGTACGAGCAGTACTTC,CASSLNGARGYEQYF,NA,TRBJ2-7,TRBV7-2,15,NA
TGTGCCAGCGTGAGGCTTTCTGGGGCCAACGTCCTGACTTTC,CASVRLSGANVLTF,NA,TRBJ2-6,TRBV11-2,14,NA
TGTGCCAGCAGTCCGGGACGTGGAGGGGACACTGAAGCTTTCTTT,CASSPGRGGDTEAFF,once,TRBJ1-1,TRBV11-3,15,NA
TGTGCCAGCAGCGGGGGGGGGCGGGGTGGAGAGACCCAGTACTTC,CASSGGGRGGETQYF,NA,TRBJ2-5,TRBV5-5,15,NA
TGTGCCAGCATCCCCGGGACAGGGAGTGGCTACACCTTC,CASIPGTGSGYTF,NA,TRBJ1-2,TRBV6-6,13,TRBD1
TGTGCCAGCAGTGAAGGCGGACTAAGCAATCAGCCCCAGCATTTT,CASSEGGLSNQPQHF,NA,TRBJ1-5,TRBV6-1,15,NA
TGTGCCAGTAGCACCGGGACTAGCGGGGGTCCGGATACGCAGTATTTT,CASSTGTSGGPDTQYF,NA,TRBJ2-3,TRBV19,16,TRBD2
TGCAGCGCTGTTCGTGGCGGGGAGACCCAGTACTTC,CSAVRGGETQYF,few,TRBJ2-5,TRBV29-1,12,NA
TGTGCCAGCAGCTTAAGCGTTGCGGAGCTGTTTTTT,CASSLSVAELFF,NA,TRBJ2-2,TRBV7-6,12,NA
TGCGCCAGCAGGTTTGAGGGCTACGAGCAGTACTTC,CASRFEGYEQYF,NA,TRBJ2-7,TRBV5-1,12,NA
TGTGCCAGCAGCTTAGTTGGCAGGCCAAACTATGGCTACACCTTC,CASSLVGRPNYGYTF,once,TRBJ1-2,TRBV11-2,15,NA
TGTGCCAGCTGCGCCGCTACTTACTATGGCTACACCTTC,CASCAATYYGYTF,once,TRBJ1-2,TRBV28,13,NA
TGTGCCAGCAGCTTAGGAGCGGCCGACTACAATGAGCAGTTCTTC,CASSLGAADYNEQFF,NA,TRBJ2-1,TRBV11-3,15,NA
TGTGCCAGCAGTGCAGGGGGTGGGGTCACTGAAGCTTTCTTT,CASSAGGGVTEAFF,NA,TRBJ1-1,TRBV6-1,14,TRBD1
TGTGCCAGCAGCGCGCCCGGGACTAGAGGCTCGGAGCAGTACTTC,CASSAPGTRGSEQYF,NA,TRBJ2-7,TRBV11-3,15,TRBD2
TGTGCCAGCAGCGGGGGGTACGAGCAGTACTTC,CASSGGYEQYF,once,TRBJ2-7,TRBV6-5,11,TRBD2